This TCR beta chain is from a study of PD-1 blockade in mismatch repair-deficient tumors. Only in-frame clones appear in the TCRdb table, and some are missing; sequencing was by immunoSEQ multiplex PCR. The table includes under 95,000 clones, roughly 80% detected once. The CDR3 is 18 amino acids. Germline loops: CDR1 MGHRA, CDR2 YSYEKL. J was trimmed by 4 bases and V by 0 bases; bases with no gene match: 11. The chain uses TRBV4-1 and TRBJ2-5, with 10 bases that match TRBD2. The sequence derives from an adult with mismatch repair-deficient cancer. Sequenced here: peripheral blood, sampled 12 weeks after starting pembrolizumab. The CDR3 sequence: CASSQEPAGGTVGETQYF. CDR3 nucleotides: TGCGCCAGCAGCCAAGAACCAGCGGGAGGGACGGTTGGAGAGACCCAGTACTTC.